These T cell receptor beta chains were read from a single sample in a study of blood T cell repertoires in COVID-19. Some clones are missing from TCRdb's copy, which holds only in-frame ones; the method was immunoSEQ multiplex PCR. The sample has some 76,000 clones; over 75% are singletons. The material sequenced was peripheral blood. Every receptor here comes from a woman between 18 and 30 years old with acute or convalescent COVID-19. The CDR3 runs from the conserved cysteine through the conserved F or W. The D gene is left open where the match is weak. Clone size appears in some rows only: once, few, many, or a class for an expanded clone.

V gene: TRBV19; J gene: TRBJ1-1; D gene: .; CDR3 length: 15; clone size: .; CDR3 protein: CASTPAPTGDTEAFF; CDR3 DNA: TGTGCCAGTACCCCAGCCCCAACAGGAGACACTGAAGCTTTCTTT
V gene: TRBV5-8; J gene: TRBJ1-5; D gene: TRBD1; CDR3 length: 15; clone size: .; CDR3 protein: CASSTEQGINQPQHF; CDR3 DNA: TGTGCCAGCAGCACGGAACAGGGGATCAATCAGCCCCAGCATTTT
V gene: TRBV30; J gene: TRBJ1-1; D gene: .; CDR3 length: 13; clone size: .; CDR3 protein: CAWSVPGDKEAFF; CDR3 DNA: TGTGCCTGGAGTGTACCCGGGGACAAAGAAGCTTTCTTT
V gene: TRBV9; J gene: TRBJ2-3; D gene: .; CDR3 length: 16; clone size: .; CDR3 protein: CASSVGGGLSTDTQYF; CDR3 DNA: TGTGCCAGCAGCGTAGGCGGGGGCCTTAGCACAGATACGCAGTATTTT
V gene: TRBV7-9; J gene: TRBJ1-2; D gene: .; CDR3 length: 18; clone size: .; CDR3 protein: CASSPQKRTEYSYYGYTF; CDR3 DNA: TGTGCCAGCAGCCCACAAAAACGGACAGAATACTCCTACTATGGCTACACCTTC
V gene: TRBV18; J gene: TRBJ1-4; D gene: .; CDR3 length: 13; clone size: .; CDR3 protein: CASSPSLGEKLFF; CDR3 DNA: TGTGCCAGCTCACCGAGTCTTGGTGAAAAACTGTTTTTT
V gene: TRBV6-5; J gene: TRBJ1-1; D gene: .; CDR3 length: 13; clone size: hyperexpanded; CDR3 protein: CASSFQGTTEAFF; CDR3 DNA: TGTGCCAGCAGTTTCCAGGGTACCACTGAAGCTTTCTTT
V gene: TRBV6-2/TRBV6-3; J gene: TRBJ2-3; D gene: .; CDR3 length: 15; clone size: .; CDR3 protein: CASSYSSGRTDTQYF; CDR3 DNA: TGTGCCAGCAGTTACTCGTCGGGTCGCACAGATACGCAGTATTTT
V gene: TRBV9; J gene: TRBJ2-1; D gene: .; CDR3 length: 14; clone size: .; CDR3 protein: CASSVLASRNEQFF; CDR3 DNA: TGTGCCAGCAGCGTACTAGCGAGCCGTAATGAGCAGTTCTTC
V gene: TRBV24-1; J gene: TRBJ1-1; D gene: .; CDR3 length: 19; clone size: .; CDR3 protein: CATNNPPDKSGGMNTEAFF; CDR3 DNA: TGTGCCACTAACAATCCCCCAGACAAGTCTGGAGGCATGAACACTGAAGCTTTCTTT
V gene: TRBV4-3; J gene: TRBJ1-1; D gene: TRBD1; CDR3 length: 14; clone size: .; CDR3 protein: CASSQEDRGGEAFF; CDR3 DNA: TGCGCCAGCAGCCAAGAAGACAGGGGGGGCGAAGCTTTCTTT
V gene: TRBV5-4; J gene: TRBJ2-5; D gene: TRBD2; CDR3 length: 15; clone size: .; CDR3 protein: CASSLTSGVQETQYF; CDR3 DNA: TGTGCCAGCAGCCTAACTAGCGGGGTCCAAGAGACCCAGTACTTC
V gene: TRBV10-3; J gene: TRBJ2-3; D gene: TRBD2; CDR3 length: 13; clone size: .; CDR3 protein: CAISEISGSRQYF; CDR3 DNA: TGTGCCATCAGTGAGATTAGCGGGAGTAGGCAGTATTTT
V gene: TRBV12-5; J gene: TRBJ2-3; D gene: TRBD1; CDR3 length: 17; clone size: .; CDR3 protein: CASGLVPQTGSTDTQYF; CDR3 DNA: TGTGCTAGTGGTTTGGTACCCCAGACAGGGAGCACAGATACGCAGTATTTT
V gene: TRBV29-1; J gene: TRBJ1-1; D gene: TRBD1; CDR3 length: 15; clone size: .; CDR3 protein: CSAIPGQAADTEAFF; CDR3 DNA: TGCAGCGCCATCCCAGGACAGGCCGCCGACACTGAAGCTTTCTTT
V gene: TRBV28; J gene: TRBJ2-3; D gene: .; CDR3 length: 15; clone size: .; CDR3 protein: CARGSRGGSTDTQYF; CDR3 DNA: TGTGCCAGAGGTTCTAGGGGTGGTAGCACAGATACGCAGTATTTT
V gene: TRBV5-5; J gene: TRBJ2-7; D gene: .; CDR3 length: 16; clone size: .; CDR3 protein: CASSLATGLSSYEQYF; CDR3 DNA: TGTGCCAGCAGCTTGGCAACGGGGTTGAGCTCCTACGAGCAGTACTTC
V gene: TRBV4-3; J gene: TRBJ2-7; D gene: .; CDR3 length: 15; clone size: .; CDR3 protein: CASSQDRGVSYEQYF; CDR3 DNA: TGCGCCAGCAGCCAAGACAGGGGCGTTTCCTACGAGCAGTACTTC
V gene: TRBV18; J gene: TRBJ1-4; D gene: TRBD1; CDR3 length: 14; clone size: .; CDR3 protein: CASSPSGQGEKLFF; CDR3 DNA: TGTGCCAGCTCACCGTCGGGACAGGGAGAAAAACTGTTTTTT
V gene: TRBV12-3/TRBV12-4; J gene: TRBJ2-1; D gene: TRBD1; CDR3 length: 12; clone size: .; CDR3 protein: CASTRGLDEQFF; CDR3 DNA: TGTGCCAGCACCAGGGGGCTCGATGAGCAGTTCTTC
V gene: TRBV4-1; J gene: TRBJ1-2; D gene: TRBD1; CDR3 length: 14; clone size: .; CDR3 protein: CASSQVGQFYGYTF; CDR3 DNA: TGCGCCAGCAGCCAAGTGGGACAGTTCTATGGCTACACCTTC
V gene: TRBV3-1/TRBV3-2; J gene: TRBJ2-2; D gene: .; CDR3 length: 13; clone size: .; CDR3 protein: CASSVQETGELFF; CDR3 DNA: TGTGCCAGCAGCGTACAGGAAACCGGGGAGCTGTTTTTT
V gene: TRBV28; J gene: TRBJ1-2; D gene: .; CDR3 length: 14; clone size: .; CDR3 protein: CASSLGGFGYGYTF; CDR3 DNA: TGTGCCAGCAGTTTGGGGGGGTTCGGCTATGGCTACACCTTC
V gene: TRBV6-2/TRBV6-3; J gene: TRBJ1-5; D gene: TRBD1; CDR3 length: 15; clone size: .; CDR3 protein: CASSTTDREGQPQHF; CDR3 DNA: TGTGCCAGCAGTACCACGGACAGGGAGGGTCAGCCCCAGCATTTT
V gene: TRBV5-8; J gene: TRBJ1-2; D gene: .; CDR3 length: 14; clone size: once; CDR3 protein: CASSLPGEGYGYTF; CDR3 DNA: TGTGCCAGCAGCTTGCCGGGCGAGGGCTATGGCTACACCTTC
V gene: TRBV5-6; J gene: TRBJ1-6; D gene: TRBD1; CDR3 length: 15; clone size: .; CDR3 protein: CASSLTGANNSPLHF; CDR3 DNA: TGTGCCAGCAGCTTGACAGGGGCAAATAATTCACCCCTCCACTTT
V gene: TRBV15; J gene: TRBJ2-7; D gene: TRBD2; CDR3 length: 13; clone size: .; CDR3 protein: CATQAREGGEQYF; CDR3 DNA: TGTGCCACCCAAGCGCGGGAGGGCGGGGAGCAGTACTTC
V gene: TRBV5-1; J gene: TRBJ2-6; D gene: TRBD2; CDR3 length: 17; clone size: .; CDR3 protein: CASSPGGGYAGANVLTF; CDR3 DNA: TGCGCCAGCAGCCCAGGCGGGGGTTACGCTGGGGCCAACGTCCTGACTTTC
V gene: TRBV5-1; J gene: TRBJ2-1; D gene: .; CDR3 length: 13; clone size: .; CDR3 protein: CASSLGVDNEQFF; CDR3 DNA: TGCGCCAGCAGCTTGGGAGTGGACAATGAGCAGTTCTTC
V gene: TRBV12-5; J gene: TRBJ1-5; D gene: .; CDR3 length: 15; clone size: .; CDR3 protein: CASQTRGASNQPQHF; CDR3 DNA: TGTGCTAGCCAAACGCGGGGGGCGAGCAATCAGCCCCAGCATTTT
V gene: TRBV6-5; J gene: TRBJ2-7; D gene: TRBD2; CDR3 length: 15; clone size: .; CDR3 protein: CASSYSPSGSDEQYF; CDR3 DNA: TGTGCCAGCAGTTACTCTCCTAGCGGGAGTGACGAGCAGTACTTC
V gene: TRBV5-6; J gene: TRBJ1-4; D gene: TRBD1; CDR3 length: 15; clone size: .; CDR3 protein: CASRSGGAGNEKLFF; CDR3 DNA: TGTGCCAGCAGATCAGGGGGCGCGGGTAATGAAAAACTGTTTTTT
V gene: TRBV9; J gene: TRBJ2-3; D gene: .; CDR3 length: 15; clone size: .; CDR3 protein: CASSPSPGVGDTQYF; CDR3 DNA: TGTGCCAGCAGCCCCTCCCCGGGAGTCGGAGATACGCAGTATTTT
V gene: TRBV9; J gene: TRBJ2-2; D gene: .; CDR3 length: 13; clone size: .; CDR3 protein: CASSEGEYGELFF; CDR3 DNA: TGTGCCAGCAGCGAGGGGGAATACGGGGAGCTGTTTTTT
V gene: TRBV4-3; J gene: TRBJ2-2; D gene: .; CDR3 length: 17; clone size: .; CDR3 protein: CASSQGTHSENTGELFF; CDR3 DNA: TGCGCCAGCAGCCAAGGAACTCATAGCGAGAACACCGGGGAGCTGTTTTTT
V gene: TRBV18; J gene: TRBJ1-3; D gene: .; CDR3 length: 13; clone size: .; CDR3 protein: CASFTGNGNTIYF; CDR3 DNA: TGTGCCAGCTTCACGGGAAATGGAAACACCATATATTTT
V gene: TRBV15; J gene: TRBJ2-2; D gene: .; CDR3 length: 14; clone size: .; CDR3 protein: CATRPPGNTGELFF; CDR3 DNA: TGTGCCACCCGCCCCCCCGGGAACACCGGGGAGCTGTTTTTT
V gene: TRBV5-8; J gene: TRBJ2-3; D gene: TRBD2; CDR3 length: 18; clone size: .; CDR3 protein: CASSSSRASGGGWGTQYF; CDR3 DNA: TGTGCCAGCAGCTCGTCCCGGGCTAGCGGGGGTGGGTGGGGTACGCAGTATTTT
V gene: TRBV2; J gene: TRBJ2-7; D gene: .; CDR3 length: 14; clone size: few; CDR3 protein: CASSEQGEAYEQYF; CDR3 DNA: TGTGCCAGCAGTGAGCAGGGGGAGGCCTACGAGCAGTACTTC
V gene: TRBV19; J gene: TRBJ2-2; D gene: TRBD2; CDR3 length: 19; clone size: .; CDR3 protein: CASRPYLGLAVEYTGELFF; CDR3 DNA: TGTGCCAGTAGGCCCTACCTAGGACTAGCGGTCGAATACACCGGGGAGCTGTTTTTT
V gene: TRBV29-1; J gene: TRBJ1-1; D gene: TRBD1; CDR3 length: 13; clone size: once; CDR3 protein: CSAQTGGDTEAFF; CDR3 DNA: TGCAGCGCCCAGACAGGGGGCGACACTGAAGCTTTCTTT
V gene: TRBV20-1; J gene: TRBJ2-3; D gene: TRBD1; CDR3 length: 22; clone size: .; CDR3 protein: CSASFWLGLGQADIPDPDTQYF; CDR3 DNA: TGCAGTGCTAGTTTTTGGTTGGGGCTGGGACAGGCCGATATTCCTGACCCAGATACGCAGTATTTT
V gene: TRBV18; J gene: TRBJ2-1; D gene: TRBD2; CDR3 length: 16; clone size: .; CDR3 protein: CASSSLVAGVGNEQFF; CDR3 DNA: TGTGCCAGCTCCTCACTGGTGGCGGGAGTAGGTAATGAGCAGTTCTTC
V gene: TRBV28; J gene: TRBJ2-6; D gene: .; CDR3 length: 18; clone size: .; CDR3 protein: CASRRNRASSSGANVLTF; CDR3 DNA: TGTGCCAGCAGGCGAAACAGGGCCTCGAGCTCTGGGGCCAACGTCCTGACTTTC
V gene: TRBV20-1; J gene: TRBJ2-5; D gene: .; CDR3 length: 12; clone size: .; CDR3 protein: CSASQAIETQYF; CDR3 DNA: TGCAGTGCTAGTCAGGCCATAGAGACCCAGTACTTC
V gene: TRBV7-8; J gene: TRBJ1-1; D gene: TRBD1; CDR3 length: 15; clone size: .; CDR3 protein: CASSSRQGMNTEAFF; CDR3 DNA: TGTGCCAGCAGCTCCCGACAGGGGATGAACACTGAAGCTTTCTTT
V gene: TRBV3-1/TRBV3-2; J gene: TRBJ2-3; D gene: TRBD2; CDR3 length: 17; clone size: .; CDR3 protein: CASSPRGSGSSTDTQYF; CDR3 DNA: TGTGCCAGCAGCCCTCGGGGTAGCGGGTCTAGCACAGATACGCAGTATTTT
V gene: TRBV19; J gene: TRBJ1-1; D gene: TRBD1; CDR3 length: 14; clone size: .; CDR3 protein: CASSYRDRGAEAFF; CDR3 DNA: TGTGCCAGTAGTTACCGGGACAGGGGCGCTGAAGCTTTCTTT
V gene: TRBV5-1; J gene: TRBJ2-7; D gene: TRBD1; CDR3 length: 15; clone size: .; CDR3 protein: CASSLGQGAQYEQYF; CDR3 DNA: TGCGCCAGCAGCTTGGGGCAGGGGGCACAGTACGAGCAGTACTTC